The table lists the clone carrying this T cell receptor beta chain with many counts. Its antigen is currently unknown. The CDR3 end falls 3 residues outside the read, so it is completed with the germline J gene. This record belongs to a study of T cell clonality in common variable immunodeficiency. Study results and limitations: In common variable immunodeficiency, TCR beta chains reportedly carried fewer deletions and N-nucleotide insertions.

This CDR3 contains 15 residues. Germline V gives CDR1 SGHTA, CDR2 FQGNSA. The trim removed 5 bases at V and 3 bases at J, leaving 9 bases unmatched. The method was immunoSEQ multiplex PCR; TCRdb's version includes in-frame clones alone and lacks a portion of them. The sample contains 25,000 to 30,000 clones, none of them singletons. The chain uses TRBV7-2 and TRBJ2-7; TRBD1 agrees at 8 bases. This sequence originates from a human donor with common variable immunodeficiency. Sequenced input: peripheral blood mononuclear cells. The CDR3 DNA, read in part, is TGTGCCAGCAGCACAACAGGGGGGCAGAACTACGAG. It codes for CASSTTGGQNYE. The entire CDR3 sequence reads CASSTTGGQNYEQYF.